Presented here are 27 T cell receptor beta chains from one specimen sequenced in a study of control samples from healthy donors and cancer patients. Assay used: immunoSEQ multiplex PCR; TCRdb lists only in-frame clones, some missing. The sample has under 200,000 clones; about nine tenths are singletons. Sequencing used blood. The receptors were sampled from a woman in her twenties or thirties in good health.

The chain couples TRBV28 to TRBJ1-1, with a possible D match to TRBD1 (6 bases). Germline V gene data show CDR1 as MDHEN and CDR2 as SYDVKM. This CDR3 region has 16 residues. Trimming took off 7 bases at V and 3 bases at J, with 21 bases between the two ends. CDR3 nucleotides: TGTGCCAGCAAAATTATCAGGGGCGCGGGGGACACTGAAGCTTTCTTT. This gives the protein CASKIIRGAGDTEAFF.

The V gene is TRBV15, the J gene TRBJ1-5, with TRBD1 as a possible D gene (5 bases). Per germline, CDR1 LNHNV and CDR2 YYDKDF (reference sequence). The V gene lost 1 base and the J gene lost 3 bases, with 13 bases spanning the gap. This CDR3 comprises 16 residues. The CDR3 loop reads CATSRVLGGDNQPQHF. DNA of the CDR3: TGTGCCACCAGCAGAGTGTTGGGAGGGGACAATCAGCCCCAGCATTTT. The variable domain in full, completed from reference TRBV15 and TRBJ1-5, reads DAMVIQNPRYQVTQFGKPVTLSCSQTLNHNVMYWYQQKSSQAPKLLFHYYDKDFNNEADTPDNFQSRRPNTSFCFLDIRSPGLGDTAMYLCATSRVLGGDNQPQHFGDGTRLSIL.

V gene TRBV5-1 combines with J gene TRBJ2-1; perhaps TRBD1 as D (6 bases). V gave up 0 bases and J gave up 4 bases, with 11 bases separating them. CDR1 and CDR2 (germline): SGHRS, YFSETQ. The CDR3 has 15 residues. The CDR3, as DNA: TGCGCCAGCAGCTTGGGGGGGACAACATACAATGAGCAGTTCTTC. Translation: CASSLGGTTYNEQFF.

The V gene is TRBV6-2 or TRBV6-3, the J gene TRBJ2-3, with a tentative D call TRBD1 (5 bases). Germline CDR1 reads MNHEY; CDR2 reads SVGEGT. CDR3 size: 14 residues. The ends were cut back, 2 bases at V and 4 bases at J, with 10 bases in the middle. The DNA of the CDR3 is TGTGCCAGCAGTTACGGGGAAGGGGCAGATACGCAGTATTTT. Its protein product is CASSYGEGADTQYF.

V gene TRBV21-1 combines with J gene TRBJ1-5; the DNA was not compared with TRBD1, the D call given in the table. TRBV21-1 is annotated as a pseudogene. The CDR3 contains 15 residues. The DNA for the CDR3 is TGTGCCAGCAGCAACAGGGGGCTGAGCAATCAGCCCCAGCATTTT. It translates to CASSNRGLSNQPQHF.

This chain uses TRBV4-1 with TRBJ1-2; D may be TRBD1 (6 bases). The CDR3 sequence is 16 residues long. CDR1 is MGHRA and CDR2 is YSYEKL in the germline V gene. Trimming removed 1 base from V and 4 bases from J, with 16 bases in between. CDR3 nucleotides: TGCGCCAGCAGCCAAGGGGCGGGGGCCGCGCTCTATGGCTACACCTTC. Amino acids: CASSQGAGAALYGYTF.

V and J are TRBV19 and TRBJ2-5; 10 nucleotides agree with TRBD2. Germline CDR1 reads LNHDA; CDR2 reads SQIVND (reference sequence). CDR3 length equals 14 residues. The V and J ends lost 4 bases and 4 bases, in that order; junction bases with no gene match: 3. The CDR3 bases are TGTGCCAGTAGTAAGCGGGAGGGCCGAGAGACCCAGTACTTC. This translates into CASSKREGRETQYF.

The rearrangement joins TRBV19 to TRBJ2-2; the D gene is possibly TRBD1 (7 bases). Germline assignment: CDR1 LNHDA and CDR2 SQIVND (reference sequence). With 7 bases removed from V and 4 bases from J, the gap between germline ends came to 16 bases. The length of the CDR3 is 15 residues. CDR3 protein: CASTPQGGGTGELFF. The CDR3 region has the DNA TGTGCCAGTACCCCGCAGGGGGGTGGCACCGGGGAGCTGTTTTTT.

Concerning this clone: This sample also contains other DNA sequences that code for the same CDR3. The CDR3 loop reads CASSSTYEQYF. The CDR3 DNA follows: TGTGCCAGCAGTTCCACGTACGAGCAGTACTTC. This chain uses TRBV28 with TRBJ2-7, with unresolved D. Trimming stripped 4 bases from V and 4 bases from J, with 5 bases between. This CDR3 comprises 11 residues. In germline, CDR1 is MDHEN, CDR2 SYDVKM.

V and J are TRBV6-4 and TRBJ2-1; TRBD2 might be the D (6 bases). V was trimmed by 0 bases and J by 6 bases, leaving 12 bases between them. Germline lookup yields CDR1 MRHNA and CDR2 SNTAGT. This CDR3 has 15 amino acids. This CDR3 is CASSDSMATSNEQFF. CDR3 in DNA: TGTGCCAGCAGTGACTCGATGGCGACTAGCAATGAGCAGTTCTTC.

V is TRBV7-9 and J is TRBJ2-2; possible D gene TRBD1, 6 bases. From germline, CDR1 is SEHNR and CDR2 FQNEAQ (reference sequence). The length of the CDR3 is 16 residues. V lost 0 bases, J lost 2 bases, and 10 bases lay in between. CDR3 region: CASSLARGRNTGELFF. The CDR3 DNA follows: TGTGCCAGCAGCTTAGCCAGGGGCCGAAACACCGGGGAGCTGTTTTTT.

V gene TRBV7-2 combines with J gene TRBJ1-1; D not resolved. The CDR3 has 14 residues. The germline gives CDR1 SGHTA, CDR2 FQGNSA. Trimming cost V 1 base and J 5 bases, with 11 bases left between them. CDR3 residues: CASSLDGVGTEAFF. The CDR3 region has the DNA TGTGCCAGCAGCTTAGATGGGGTTGGGACTGAAGCTTTCTTT.

This rearrangement joins TRBV13 to TRBJ2-1; 12 bases fit TRBD2. The CDR3 has 17 amino acids. V was clipped by 6 bases and J by 1 base; unmatched bases: 7. From germline, CDR1 is PRHDT and CDR2 FYEKMQ (reference sequence). The CDR3 nucleotides are TGTGCCAGCAGTGAGACTAGCGGGAGAGCTTCCTACAATGAGCAGTTCTTC. Its protein product is CASSETSGRASYNEQFF.

The gene calls are TRBV27 and TRBJ1-2; D ambiguous. Germline CDR1 is MNHEY and CDR2 is SMNVEV (reference sequence). V lost 4 bases to trimming and J lost 4 bases, with 16 bases between them. The CDR3 totals 15 residues. The CDR3 sequence: CASSSLSRRIYGYTF. As DNA, the CDR3 is TGTGCCAGCAGTTCCTTATCTCGACGGATCTATGGCTACACCTTC.

The rearrangement links TRBV5-1 to TRBJ1-5; TRBD1 matches at 9 bases. The germline gives CDR1 SGHRS, CDR2 YFSETQ. V shed 4 bases and J 5 bases; nucleotides not matched to a gene: 4. CDR3 length equals 14 residues. Written as DNA, the CDR3 is TGCGCCAGCAGCGAGGGACAGGGAGATCAGCCCCAGCATTTT. It translates to CASSEGQGDQPQHF.

This clone was observed a single time. The chain uses TRBV19 and TRBJ2-3, with D unclear. The V gene's germline CDR1 is LNHDA and CDR2 SQIVND (reference sequence). This CDR3 is 13 amino acids long. Trimming stripped 3 bases from V and 2 bases from J, with 6 bases between. Written as DNA, the CDR3 is TGTGCCAGTAGTATCGGGTACACAGATACGCAGTATTTT. Translation gives CASSIGYTDTQYF.

V usage is TRBV5-4 and J usage is TRBJ2-7, with 12 bases that match TRBD2. V was pared by 4 bases and J by 5 bases, with 7 bases of the junction left unmatched. Germline lookup yields CDR1 SGHNT and CDR2 YYREEE (reference sequence). The CDR3 sequence is 15 residues long. Written as DNA, the CDR3 is TGTGCCAGCAGCCACGGACTAGCGGGAAATAACGAGCAGTACTTC. This gives the protein CASSHGLAGNNEQYF.

The J gene is TRBJ2-1, the V gene TRBV4-3; TRBD2 aligns across 8 bases. The V segment lost 4 bases and the J segment 7 bases; nucleotides outside the gene matches: 12. Germline assignment: CDR1 LGHNA and CDR2 YSLEER. The CDR3 spans 16 residues. The CDR3 loop is CASSPQGSGSVNEQFF. The CDR3 bases are TGCGCCAGCAGCCCCCAGGGGAGCGGGAGCGTTAATGAGCAGTTCTTC.

This clone has a single count. V gene TRBV24-1 combines with J gene TRBJ2-1, with 7 bases identical to TRBD2. The germline V gene encodes CDR1 KGHDR and CDR2 SFDVKD. This CDR3 is 17 amino acids long. Trimming took 4 bases from V and 0 from J; bases not matched to a gene: 8. In DNA form, the CDR3 reads TGTGCCACCAGTGACCCGACTAGCTGGAGCTCCTACAATGAGCAGTTCTTC. Translation: CATSDPTSWSSYNEQFF.

This chain connects TRBV5-1 to TRBJ2-2; no definite D call. The germline CDR1 and CDR2 sequences are SGHRS and YFSETQ. Between the trimmed V and J ends, which lost 2 bases and 5 bases, there was a span of 4 bases. The CDR3 has 12 residues. The DNA of the CDR3 is TGCGCCAGCAGCTTACAGACCGGGGAGCTGTTTTTT. This gives the protein CASSLQTGELFF.

The chain couples TRBV3-1 (or the pseudogene TRBV3-2) to TRBJ1-1; 8 bases map to TRBD1. The CDR3 covers 12 residues. Germline-derived CDR1 and CDR2 are LGHDT and YNNKEL (reference sequence). V was pared by 1 base and J by 10 bases, with 2 bases of the junction left unmatched. The CDR3 loop is CASSQGGQVAFF. CDR3 nucleotides: TGTGCCAGCAGCCAAGGGGGACAGGTAGCTTTCTTT.

This chain uses TRBV5-1 with TRBJ1-1, with D perhaps TRBD1 (5 bases). Germline lookup yields CDR1 SGHRS and CDR2 YFSETQ. CDR3 length: 14 amino acids. With 2 bases removed from V and 4 bases from J, the gap between germline ends came to 12 bases. In DNA, the CDR3 is TGCGCCAGCAGCTTCCAGGGTCAGGGCACTGAAGCTTTCTTT. Its protein product is CASSFQGQGTEAFF.

The table lists this clone with a few counts. V is TRBV4-2 and J is TRBJ2-6, with a tentative D call TRBD1 (6 bases). CDR1 and CDR2 from the germline V gene are LGHNA and YNFKEQ. The V gene lost 3 bases and the J gene lost 0 bases, with 15 bases spanning the gap. The CDR3 is 18 amino acids. The CDR3 here is CASSHDEDSSSGANVLTF. The CDR3 bases are TGTGCCAGCAGCCATGACGAGGACAGCAGCTCTGGGGCCAACGTCCTGACTTTC.

The chain recombines TRBV5-1 with TRBJ1-4, with D tentatively TRBD1 (5 bases). Germline CDR1 SGHRS, CDR2 YFSETQ. The CDR3 sequence is 16 residues long. Trimming pared 0 bases from V and 1 base from J, leaving 10 bases between. CDR3 nucleotides: TGCGCCAGCAGCTTGGAGCAGGGAGTAACTAATGAAAAACTGTTTTTT. It yields the protein CASSLEQGVTNEKLFF.

This clone was counted a few times. The chain recombines TRBV6-1 with TRBJ1-3, with D hard to call. V lost 2 bases and J lost 4, with 3 bases in between. Germline CDR1 reads MNHNS; CDR2 reads SASEGT. The CDR3 has 12 residues. CDR3: CASSESGNTIYF. The DNA of the CDR3 is TGTGCCAGCAGTGAATCGGGAAACACCATATATTTT.

This clone was counted once. V usage is TRBV27 and J usage is TRBJ1-5, with TRBD1 matching over 12 bases. V lost 4 bases, J lost 2 bases, and 3 bases stayed unmatched. This CDR3 has 16 amino acids. Per the germline V gene, CDR1 is MNHEY and CDR2 is SMNVEV (reference sequence). The CDR3 region is CASSSGTGGRNQPQHF. In DNA form, the CDR3 reads TGTGCCAGCAGTTCTGGGACAGGGGGCCGCAATCAGCCCCAGCATTTT.

The chain uses TRBV19 and TRBJ1-1, with TRBD1 as a possible D gene (5 bases). The CDR3 has 13 amino acids. Germline V lookup: CDR1 LNHDA, CDR2 SQIVND (reference sequence). Between the trimmed V and J ends, which lost 7 bases and 1 base, there was a span of 10 bases. DNA for the CDR3: TGTGCCAGTACTCGGGACGGGAACACTGAAGCTTTCTTT. It codes for CASTRDGNTEAFF.